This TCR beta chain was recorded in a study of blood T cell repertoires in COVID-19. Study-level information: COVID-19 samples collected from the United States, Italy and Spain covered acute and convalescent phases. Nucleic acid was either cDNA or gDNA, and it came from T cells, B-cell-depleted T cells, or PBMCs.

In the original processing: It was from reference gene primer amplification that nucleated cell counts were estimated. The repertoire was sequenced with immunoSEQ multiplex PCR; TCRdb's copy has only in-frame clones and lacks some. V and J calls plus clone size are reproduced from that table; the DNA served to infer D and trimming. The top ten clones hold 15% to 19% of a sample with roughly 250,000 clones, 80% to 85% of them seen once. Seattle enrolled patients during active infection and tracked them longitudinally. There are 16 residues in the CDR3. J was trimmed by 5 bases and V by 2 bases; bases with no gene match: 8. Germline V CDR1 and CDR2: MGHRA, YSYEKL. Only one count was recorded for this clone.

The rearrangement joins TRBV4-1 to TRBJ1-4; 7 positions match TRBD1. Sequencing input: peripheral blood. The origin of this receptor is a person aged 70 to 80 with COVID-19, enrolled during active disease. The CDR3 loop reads CASSQLKTGNNEKLFF. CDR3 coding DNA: TGCGCCAGCAGCCAACTAAAGACAGGGAACAATGAAAAACTGTTTTTT.